The rows below give T cell receptor beta chains drawn from one sample of a study of cytomegalovirus exposure and HLA in healthy donors. The assay was immunoSEQ multiplex PCR, and TCRdb's table has in-frame clones only and misses some. Altogether over 100,000 clones are present, 81% being singletons, with the ten largest covering roughly 2%. Sequenced input: PBMCs. Every receptor here comes from a woman in her 30s in good health and CMV-seronegative. CDR3s include the opening cysteine and the closing phenylalanine or tryptophan. A D gene is named only where the DNA matches it firmly. Clone size is shown for a subset of rows, as once, few, many or a class of expanded clone.

abundance	j_gene	d_gene	v_gene	len	CDR3nt	CDR3aa
NA	TRBJ2-1	TRBD2	TRBV4-1	17	TGCGCCAGCAGCCAAGTTGGGGGCGGGAGGGGACCCAATGAGCAGTTCTTC	CASSQVGGGRGPNEQFF
NA	TRBJ2-5	TRBD1	TRBV10-3	11	TGTGCCGTGCGTACAGGGACAGACCAGTACTTC	CAVRTGTDQYF
NA	TRBJ1-1	NA	TRBV5-1	15	TGCGCCAGCAGCTTGGCCCGGGGGACGGACACTGAAGCTTTCTTT	CASSLARGTDTEAFF
once	TRBJ2-1	TRBD2	TRBV28	16	TGTGCCAGCACCCTAGGAGGGAGGGCTATTTACAATGAGCAGTTCTTC	CASTLGGRAIYNEQFF
NA	TRBJ1-2	TRBD1	TRBV27	15	TGTGCCAGCAGTTTAAGGAACAGGGGTAACTATGGCTACACCTTC	CASSLRNRGNYGYTF
NA	TRBJ1-5	NA	TRBV6-5	15	TGTGCCAGCAGCGACGGACTCGGGGGCAATCAGCCCCAGCATTTT	CASSDGLGGNQPQHF
NA	TRBJ2-7	NA	TRBV6-6	15	TGTGCCAGCAGCTCGGCTAGCGATCTATCCTACGAGCAGTACTTC	CASSSASDLSYEQYF
NA	TRBJ2-2	TRBD2	TRBV9	15	TGTGCCAGCAGCGTAGGTCTAGCGGGGACCGGGGAGCTGTTTTTT	CASSVGLAGTGELFF
NA	TRBJ2-1	TRBD2	TRBV19	14	TGTGCCAGTTGGAGCGGGATTAACCTGAATGAGCAGTTCTTC	CASWSGINLNEQFF
NA	TRBJ2-5	NA	TRBV6-1	13	TGTGCCAGCAATAGCCGGCGTAGGGAGACCCAGTACTTC	CASNSRRRETQYF
NA	TRBJ2-5	TRBD1	TRBV7-8	14	TGTGCCAGCAGCCGGACAGGGAGGATAGAGACCCAGTACTTC	CASSRTGRIETQYF
NA	TRBJ1-2	NA	TRBV29-1	13	TGCAGCGTTGGGACGGGGTCTAACTATGGCTACACCTTC	CSVGTGSNYGYTF
NA	TRBJ1-1	TRBD1	TRBV6-5	13	TGTGCCAGCAGTGAAGCAGGGGGAACTGAAGCTTTCTTT	CASSEAGGTEAFF
NA	TRBJ2-7	TRBD2	TRBV27	15	TGTGCCAGCAGCCTTAGCGGGAGCGGAGCCTACGAGCAGTACTTC	CASSLSGSGAYEQYF
once	TRBJ2-1	TRBD1	TRBV19	14	TGTGCCAGTAGTACACGACAGGGCATCGGCGAGCAGTTCTTC	CASSTRQGIGEQFF
NA	TRBJ1-5	NA	TRBV27	17	TGTGCCAGCATTTCCTCCGGGCCCCGGGGGAGCAATCAGCCCCAGCATTTT	CASISSGPRGSNQPQHF
NA	TRBJ2-7	NA	TRBV4-3	16	TGCGCCAGCAGCCAAGATCAAAGGTCGACTTCCTACGAGCAGTACTTC	CASSQDQRSTSYEQYF
NA	TRBJ2-7	TRBD1	TRBV11-2	13	TGTGCCAGCAGCTCAGGACAGGGTGGTGAGCAGTACTTC	CASSSGQGGEQYF
NA	TRBJ2-3	TRBD1	TRBV5-1	17	TGCGCCAGCAGCTTGGCAGGATCGGGACAGGGGTTAGATACGCAGTATTTT	CASSLAGSGQGLDTQYF
NA	TRBJ2-5	NA	TRBV6-6	15	TGTGCCAGCAGTTACTCGAGTAGCGACCAAGAGACCCAGTACTTC	CASSYSSSDQETQYF
NA	TRBJ2-1	NA	TRBV6-4	14	TGTGCCAGCAGCCCGGACTTTCAAGGTCCTGAGCAGTTCTTC	CASSPDFQGPEQFF
NA	TRBJ1-1	NA	TRBV30	13	TGTGCCTCAGGGCGGGGCCTCCTAGCTGAAGCTTTCTTT	CASGRGLLAEAFF
NA	TRBJ2-7	TRBD2	TRBV7-2	15	TGTGCCAGCAGCGAAGGGACTAGCGGACCCTACGAGCAGTACTTC	CASSEGTSGPYEQYF
NA	TRBJ2-1	NA	TRBV19	12	TGTGCCAGTAGTATAGTCAGGGGTGAGCAGTTCTTC	CASSIVRGEQFF
NA	TRBJ1-1	TRBD1	TRBV5-1	16	TGCGCCAGCAGCTTTGGTGGCGTCACAGGGGGCTCTGAAGCTTTCTTT	CASSFGGVTGGSEAFF
NA	TRBJ2-1	NA	TRBV7-6	15	TGTGCCAGCAGCTTAGCCGCGGGGTACTACAATGAGCAGTTCTTC	CASSLAAGYYNEQFF
NA	TRBJ1-2	TRBD1	TRBV2	16	TGTGCCAGCACCCCCGTGGAACAAGGGGGCGCGCAGGGCTACACCTTC	CASTPVEQGGAQGYTF
NA	TRBJ2-4	TRBD1	TRBV27	15	TGTGCCAGCAGTCCCCTTGGTCGACAGGGCCACATTCAGTACTTC	CASSPLGRQGHIQYF
NA	TRBJ2-3	TRBD2	TRBV6-6	16	TGTGCCAGCAGGACCGGTAGCGGGGCTAGCACAGATACGCAGTATTTT	CASRTGSGASTDTQYF
NA	TRBJ2-1	NA	TRBV28	14	TGTGCCAGCAGTACCGAGCTCTCCTACAATGAGCAGTTCTTC	CASSTELSYNEQFF
once	TRBJ2-5	NA	TRBV15	15	TGTGCCACCAGCAGAGATCCGACAGGGAGGGAGACCCAGTACTTC	CATSRDPTGRETQYF
few	TRBJ2-3	NA	TRBV25-1	13	TGTGCCAGCAGTGGCTCGGTCCCAGATACGCAGTATTTT	CASSGSVPDTQYF
NA	TRBJ2-1	TRBD2	TRBV5-1	15	TGCGCCAGCAGCTTAGCGGGAGGGACCTACAATGAGCAGTTCTTC	CASSLAGGTYNEQFF
once	TRBJ2-2	TRBD2	TRBV6-1	14	TGTGCCACCCTCCAAGCGGGAGTCCCCGGGGAGCTGTTTTTT	CATLQAGVPGELFF
NA	TRBJ2-5	NA	TRBV4-3	14	TGCGCCAGCAGCCAAAATACCGGTAAAGAGACCCAGTACTTC	CASSQNTGKETQYF
NA	TRBJ2-3	NA	TRBV7-9	16	TGTGCCAGCAGCTTAGTGTTAACAGGCCACACAGATACGCAGTATTTT	CASSLVLTGHTDTQYF
NA	TRBJ2-7	NA	TRBV9	14	TGTGCCAGCAGCCCGGACTCCATGCGCTACGAGCAGTACTTC	CASSPDSMRYEQYF